A selection of T cell receptor beta chains follows, all from one sample in a study of cytomegalovirus exposure and HLA in healthy donors. Assay: immunoSEQ multiplex PCR; the TCRdb copy retains only in-frame clones and omits some. This repertoire shows 140,000 to 150,000 clones, around two thirds found once; its top ten account for around 1.6%. The sequencing sample was made of PBMCs. These receptors all come from a woman aged 18-29 years in good health and CMV-seronegative. CDR3s include the opening cysteine and the closing phenylalanine or tryptophan. D genes are given only for firm matches. Expanded clones are given a class, and other clones once, few, many or no size at all.

>.|TRBD1|TRBJ1-6|TRBV10-3
CAIRLDRNNSPLHF
TGTGCCATCAGGTTGGACAGGAATAATTCACCCCTCCACTTT
>.|TRBD1|TRBJ1-2|TRBV15
CATSRGGGDYGYTF
TGTGCCACCAGCAGAGGAGGGGGCGACTATGGCTACACCTTC
>.|.|TRBJ1-1|TRBV2
CASSPEHPNTEAFF
TGTGCCAGCAGTCCCGAACACCCGAACACTGAAGCTTTCTTT
>.|.|TRBJ1-2|TRBV6-7
CASSLPQDSEPNYGYTF
TGTGCCAGCAGCCTTCCTCAGGACAGCGAACCTAACTATGGCTACACCTTC
>.|TRBD2|TRBJ2-1|TRBV7-9
CASSLGGSGSSYNEQFF
TGTGCCAGCAGCTTAGGGGGTAGCGGGAGCTCCTACAATGAGCAGTTCTTC
>few|TRBD1|TRBJ1-2|TRBV9
CASSPGTGPNYGYTF
TGTGCCAGCAGCCCCGGGACAGGACCTAACTATGGCTACACCTTC
>.|.|TRBJ1-2|TRBV18
CASSPPTGFYGYTF
TGTGCCAGCTCACCACCTACAGGCTTCTATGGCTACACCTTC
>few|TRBD1|TRBJ2-6|TRBV5-1
CASSLGTGVSGANVLTF
TGCGCCAGCAGCCTCGGGACAGGGGTCTCTGGGGCCAACGTCCTGACTTTC
>.|TRBD1|TRBJ1-1|TRBV5-1
CASSPGTANTEAFF
TGCGCCAGCAGTCCCGGGACAGCGAACACTGAAGCTTTCTTT
>.|TRBD1|TRBJ1-5|TRBV28
CASSRQGANNQPQHF
TGTGCCAGCAGCCGACAGGGGGCGAACAATCAGCCCCAGCATTTT
>.|.|TRBJ2-1|TRBV19
CASSLDNSYNEQFF
TGTGCCAGTAGCCTCGACAACTCCTACAATGAGCAGTTCTTC
>.|.|TRBJ2-5|TRBV11-3
CASSLDRETGETQYF
TGTGCCAGCAGCTTAGATCGGGAGACAGGGGAGACCCAGTACTTC
>.|TRBD1|TRBJ1-1|TRBV29-1
CSVGRQGVTEAFF
TGCAGCGTTGGACGACAGGGGGTCACTGAAGCTTTCTTT